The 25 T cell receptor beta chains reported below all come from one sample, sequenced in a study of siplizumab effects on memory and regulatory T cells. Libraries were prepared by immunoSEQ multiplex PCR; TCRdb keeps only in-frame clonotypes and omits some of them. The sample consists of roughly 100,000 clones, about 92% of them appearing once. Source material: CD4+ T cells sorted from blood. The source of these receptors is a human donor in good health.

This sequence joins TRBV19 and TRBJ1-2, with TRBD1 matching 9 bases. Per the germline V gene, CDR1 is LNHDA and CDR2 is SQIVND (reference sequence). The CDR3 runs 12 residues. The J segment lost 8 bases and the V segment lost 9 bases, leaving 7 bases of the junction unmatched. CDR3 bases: TGTGCCAGCAGGACAGGGGCGCAGGGCTACACCTTC. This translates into CASRTGAQGYTF.

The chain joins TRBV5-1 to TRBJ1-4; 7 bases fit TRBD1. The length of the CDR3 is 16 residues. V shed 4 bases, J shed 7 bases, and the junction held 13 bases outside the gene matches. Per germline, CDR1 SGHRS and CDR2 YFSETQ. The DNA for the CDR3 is TGCGCCAGCAGCGGCGAACCGACAGGGATCGGTGAAAAACTGTTTTTT. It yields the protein CASSGEPTGIGEKLFF.

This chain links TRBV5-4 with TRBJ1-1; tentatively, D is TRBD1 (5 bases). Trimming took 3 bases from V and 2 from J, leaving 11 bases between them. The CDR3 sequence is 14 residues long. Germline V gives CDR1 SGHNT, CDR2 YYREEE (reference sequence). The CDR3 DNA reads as TGTGCCAGCAGCTCAGCCAGGGAAAACACTGAAGCTTTCTTT. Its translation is CASSSARENTEAFF.

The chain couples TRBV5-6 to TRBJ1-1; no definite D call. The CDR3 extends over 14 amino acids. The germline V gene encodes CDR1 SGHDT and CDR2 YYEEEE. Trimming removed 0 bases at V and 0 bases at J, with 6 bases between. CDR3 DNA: TGTGCCAGCAGCTTGGGAACAGTGAACACTGAAGCTTTCTTT. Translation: CASSLGTVNTEAFF.

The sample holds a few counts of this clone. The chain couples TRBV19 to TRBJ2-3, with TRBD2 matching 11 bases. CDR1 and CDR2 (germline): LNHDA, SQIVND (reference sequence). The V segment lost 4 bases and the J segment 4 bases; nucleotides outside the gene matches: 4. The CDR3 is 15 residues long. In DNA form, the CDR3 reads TGTGCCAGTAGTACTTTAGCGGGAGGGTCAGATACGCAGTATTTT. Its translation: CASSTLAGGSDTQYF.

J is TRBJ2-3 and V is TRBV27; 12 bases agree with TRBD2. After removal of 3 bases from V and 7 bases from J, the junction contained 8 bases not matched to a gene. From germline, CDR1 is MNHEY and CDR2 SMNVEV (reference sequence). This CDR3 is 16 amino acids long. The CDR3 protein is CASSFTASGGANTQYF. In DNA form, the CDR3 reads TGTGCCAGCAGTTTTACCGCTAGCGGGGGGGCAAATACGCAGTATTTT.

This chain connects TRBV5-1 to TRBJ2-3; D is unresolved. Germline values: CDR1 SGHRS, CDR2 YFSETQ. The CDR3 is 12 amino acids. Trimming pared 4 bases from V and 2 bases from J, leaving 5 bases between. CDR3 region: CASSATTDTQYF. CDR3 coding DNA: TGCGCCAGCAGCGCGACCACAGATACGCAGTATTTT.

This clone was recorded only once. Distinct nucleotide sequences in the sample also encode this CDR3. This CDR3 reads CASSLGQGRTEAFF. The CDR3 bases are TGTGCCAGCAGCCTAGGACAGGGCCGGACTGAAGCTTTCTTT. The chain carries TRBV6-5 and TRBJ1-1, with 8 bases identical to TRBD1. CDR1 and CDR2 (germline): MNHEY, SVGAGI. The CDR3 consists of 14 residues. V lost 6 bases and J lost 5; bases outside the gene matches: 8.

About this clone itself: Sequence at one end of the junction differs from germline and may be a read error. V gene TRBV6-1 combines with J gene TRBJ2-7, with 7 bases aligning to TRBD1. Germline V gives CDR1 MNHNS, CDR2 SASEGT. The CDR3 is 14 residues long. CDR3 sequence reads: CASSVQGKSSEQYF. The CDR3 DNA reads TGTGCCAGCAGTGTACAGGGGAAGTCCTCCGAGCAGTACTTC.

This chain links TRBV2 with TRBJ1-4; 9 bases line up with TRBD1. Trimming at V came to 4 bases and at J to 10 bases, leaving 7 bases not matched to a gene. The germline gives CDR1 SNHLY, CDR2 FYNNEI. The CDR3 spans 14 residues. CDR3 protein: CASSVGQGRGKLFF. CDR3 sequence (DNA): TGTGCCAGCAGTGTGGGACAGGGTAGAGGAAAACTGTTTTTT.

CDR3 loop: CASMVGGAPRDEQFF. CDR3 in DNA: TGTGCCAGCATGGTCGGGGGGGCACCGAGGGATGAGCAGTTCTTC. The chain recombines TRBV21-1 with TRBJ2-1; TRBD2 is the table's D call and was not checked against the DNA. TRBV21-1 is an annotated pseudogene. The CDR3 loop spans 15 amino acids.

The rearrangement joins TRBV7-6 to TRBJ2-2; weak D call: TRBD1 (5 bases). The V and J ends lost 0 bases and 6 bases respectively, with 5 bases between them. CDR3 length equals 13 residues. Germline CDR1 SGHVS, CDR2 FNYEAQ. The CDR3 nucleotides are TGTGCCAGCAGCTTAGCAGGGGCCGGGGAGCTGTTTTTT. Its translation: CASSLAGAGELFF.

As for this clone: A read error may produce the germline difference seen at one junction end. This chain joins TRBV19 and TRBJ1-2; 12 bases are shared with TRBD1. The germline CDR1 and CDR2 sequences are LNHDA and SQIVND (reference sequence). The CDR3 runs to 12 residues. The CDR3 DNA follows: TGTGCCAGTAGTTACGGGGACAGGGGGCCGGAGTTC. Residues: CASSYGDRGPEF.

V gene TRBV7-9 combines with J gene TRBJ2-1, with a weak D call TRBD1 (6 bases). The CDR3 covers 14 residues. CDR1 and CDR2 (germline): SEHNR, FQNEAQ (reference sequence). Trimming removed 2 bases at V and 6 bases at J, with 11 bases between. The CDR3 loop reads CASSLTGMVNEQFF. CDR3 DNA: TGTGCCAGCAGCTTAACAGGGATGGTCAATGAGCAGTTCTTC.

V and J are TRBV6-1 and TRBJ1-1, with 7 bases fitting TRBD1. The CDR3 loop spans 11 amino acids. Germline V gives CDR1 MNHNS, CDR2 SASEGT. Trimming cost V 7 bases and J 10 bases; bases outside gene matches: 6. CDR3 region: CASIQDRIAFF. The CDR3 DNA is TGTGCCAGCATCCAGGACAGGATAGCTTTCTTT.

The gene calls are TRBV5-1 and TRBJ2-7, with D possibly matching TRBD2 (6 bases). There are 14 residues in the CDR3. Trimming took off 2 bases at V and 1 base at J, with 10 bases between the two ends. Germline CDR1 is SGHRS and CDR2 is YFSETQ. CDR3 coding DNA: TGCGCCAGCAGCTTTTGGGGGGAGTCCTACGAGCAGTACTTC. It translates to CASSFWGESYEQYF. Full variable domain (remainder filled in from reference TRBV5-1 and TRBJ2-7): KAGVTQTPRYLIKTRGQQVTLSCSPISGHRSVSWYQQTPGQGLQFLFEYFSETQRNKGNFPGRFSGRQFSNSRSEMNVSTLELGDSALYLCASSFWGESYEQYFGPGTRLTVT.

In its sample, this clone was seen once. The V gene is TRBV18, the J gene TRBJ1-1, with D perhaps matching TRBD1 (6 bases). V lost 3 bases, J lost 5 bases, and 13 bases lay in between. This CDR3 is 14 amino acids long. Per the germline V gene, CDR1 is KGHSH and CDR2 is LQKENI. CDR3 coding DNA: TGTGCCAGCTCACCTGCAGGGGAGGGGACTGAAGCTTTCTTT. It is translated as CASSPAGEGTEAFF.

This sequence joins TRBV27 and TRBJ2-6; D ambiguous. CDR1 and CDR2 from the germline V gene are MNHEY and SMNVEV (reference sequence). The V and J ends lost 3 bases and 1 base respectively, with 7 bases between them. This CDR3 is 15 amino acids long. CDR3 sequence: CASSFMSSGANVLTF. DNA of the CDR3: TGTGCCAGCAGTTTTATGTCTTCTGGGGCCAACGTCCTGACTTTC.

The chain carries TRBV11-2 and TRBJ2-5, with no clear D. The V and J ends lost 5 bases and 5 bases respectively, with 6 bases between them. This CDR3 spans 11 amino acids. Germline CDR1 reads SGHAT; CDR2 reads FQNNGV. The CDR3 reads CASSPAETQYF. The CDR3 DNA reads TGTGCCAGCAGCCCCGCGGAGACCCAGTACTTC.

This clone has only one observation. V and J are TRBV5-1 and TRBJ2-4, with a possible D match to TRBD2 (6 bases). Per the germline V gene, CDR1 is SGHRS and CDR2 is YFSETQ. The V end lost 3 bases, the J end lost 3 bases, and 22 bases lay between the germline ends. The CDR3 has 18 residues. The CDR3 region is CASSYPLSGGIRKNIQYF. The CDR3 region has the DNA TGCGCCAGCAGCTACCCACTGTCGGGCGGGATACGCAAAAACATTCAGTACTTC.

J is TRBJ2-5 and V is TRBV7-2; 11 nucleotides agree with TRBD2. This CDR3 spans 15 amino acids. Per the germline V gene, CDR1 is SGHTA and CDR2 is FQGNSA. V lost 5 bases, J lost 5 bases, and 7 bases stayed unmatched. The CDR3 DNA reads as TGTGCCAGCAGCCCCCCGACTAGCGGGATGGAGACCCAGTACTTC. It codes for CASSPPTSGMETQYF.

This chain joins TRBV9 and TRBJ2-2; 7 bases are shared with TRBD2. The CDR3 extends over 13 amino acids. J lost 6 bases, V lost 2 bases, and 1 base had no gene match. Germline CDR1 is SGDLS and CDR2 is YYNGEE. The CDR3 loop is CASSVGGSGELFF. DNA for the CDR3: TGTGCCAGCAGCGTGGGAGGGTCCGGGGAGCTGTTTTTT.

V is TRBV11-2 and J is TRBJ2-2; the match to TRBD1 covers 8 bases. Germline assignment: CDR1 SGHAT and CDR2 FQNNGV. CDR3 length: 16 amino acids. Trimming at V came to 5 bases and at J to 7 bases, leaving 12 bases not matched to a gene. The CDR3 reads CASSPRWTGSDGELFF. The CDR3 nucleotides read TGTGCCAGCAGCCCAAGGTGGACAGGGTCGGACGGGGAGCTGTTTTTT. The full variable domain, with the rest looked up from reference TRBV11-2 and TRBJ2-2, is EAGVAQSPRYKIIEKRQSVAFWCNPISGHATLYWYQQILGQGPKLLIQFQNNGVVDDSQLPKDRFSAERLKGVDSTLKIQPAKLEDSAVYLCASSPRWTGSDGELFFGEGSRLTVL.

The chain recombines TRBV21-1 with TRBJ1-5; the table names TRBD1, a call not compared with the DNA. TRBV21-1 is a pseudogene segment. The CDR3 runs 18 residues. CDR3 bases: TGTGCCAGCAGCAAATTCAGGATAAAAATAAAGGGCAATCAGCCCCAGCATTTT. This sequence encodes CASSKFRIKIKGNQPQHF.

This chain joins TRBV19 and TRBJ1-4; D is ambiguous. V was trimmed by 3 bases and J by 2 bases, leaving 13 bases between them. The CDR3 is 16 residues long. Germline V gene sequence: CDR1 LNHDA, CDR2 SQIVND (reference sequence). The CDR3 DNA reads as TGTGCCAGTAGTATTCGGGCCTCTCCCACTAATGAAAAACTGTTTTTT. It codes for CASSIRASPTNEKLFF.